Each of the 15 T cell receptor beta chains below was sequenced from the same sample in a study of blood T cell repertoires in COVID-19. Assay used: immunoSEQ multiplex PCR; TCRdb lists only in-frame clones, some missing. The sample holds over 45,000 clones, roughly nine tenths seen once. Sequencing was carried out using peripheral blood. These TCRs come from an elderly man in a cohort sampled during active COVID-19.

About this clone: Other DNA sequences in the sample encode the same CDR3. J is TRBJ2-7 and V is TRBV3-1 (or the pseudogene TRBV3-2), with TRBD1 identical over 8 bases. The V gene's germline CDR1 is LGHDT and CDR2 YNNKEL (reference sequence). V lost 0 bases and J lost 5; bases outside the gene matches: 6. The CDR3 is 15 amino acids. The CDR3 reads CASSQDVRGLNEQYF. Written as DNA, the CDR3 is TGTGCCAGCAGCCAAGATGTCAGGGGGCTAAACGAGCAGTACTTC.

This chain connects TRBV5-6 to TRBJ2-5, with TRBD1 identical over 12 bases. J gave up 5 bases and V 5 bases, and 7 bases lay outside the gene matches. The CDR3 length is 15 residues. The germline gives CDR1 SGHDT, CDR2 YYEEEE. This CDR3 reads CASREGQGAWETQYF. The DNA for the CDR3 is TGTGCCAGCAGGGAGGGACAGGGGGCTTGGGAGACCCAGTACTTC.

The CDR3 loop is CASSSPRWDSRPYGYTF. The CDR3 DNA follows: TGTGCCAGCAGCTCTCCTCGATGGGACAGCCGCCCCTATGGCTACACCTTC. V gene TRBV9 combines with J gene TRBJ1-2; 7 bases map to TRBD1. Losses at the gene ends were 4 bases for V and 4 bases for J; bases not matched to a gene: 16. The CDR3 loop spans 17 amino acids. The germline CDR1 and CDR2 sequences are SGDLS and YYNGEE.

The chain couples TRBV5-6 to TRBJ1-1; no clear D. This CDR3 contains 13 residues. With 0 bases removed from V and 1 base from J, the gap between germline ends came to 4 bases. In germline, CDR1 is SGHDT, CDR2 YYEEEE. As DNA, the CDR3 is TGTGCCAGCAGCTTGGCAGGGAACACTGAAGCTTTCTTT. Translation gives CASSLAGNTEAFF.

The genes are TRBV3-1 (or the pseudogene TRBV3-2) and TRBJ2-1; 8 bases agree with TRBD2. V lost 4 bases, J lost 4 bases, and 6 bases stayed unmatched. This CDR3 comprises 15 residues. Germline-derived CDR1 and CDR2 are LGHDT and YNNKEL (reference sequence). The CDR3 region is CASSLAGLQYNEQFF. DNA for the CDR3: TGTGCCAGCAGCCTAGCGGGATTACAATACAATGAGCAGTTCTTC.

The V gene is TRBV5-4, the J gene TRBJ2-7, with 10 bases fitting TRBD1. The germline V gene encodes CDR1 SGHNT and CDR2 YYREEE (reference sequence). Unmatched junction bases numbered 8, after V lost 4 bases and J lost 4 bases. This CDR3 has 15 amino acids. The CDR3 loop reads CASSMDRGEWYEQYF. The CDR3 nucleotides read TGTGCCAGCAGCATGGACAGGGGGGAATGGTACGAGCAGTACTTC.

The chain recombines TRBV5-1 with TRBJ1-4, with D tentatively TRBD1 (6 bases). Trimming cost V 3 bases and J 2 bases, with 11 bases left between them. Germline V gene lookup returns CDR1 SGHRS and CDR2 YFSETQ. CDR3 length: 15 residues. CDR3 residues: CASSSTGITNEKLFF. In DNA form, the CDR3 reads TGCGCCAGCAGCTCCACAGGGATCACTAATGAAAAACTGTTTTTT.

The chain links TRBV12-3 or TRBV12-4 to TRBJ2-1, with TRBD1 matching 9 bases. CDR3 length: 13 residues. The V segment lost 10 bases and the J segment 3 bases; nucleotides outside the gene matches: 4. The CDR3 spells CATQTGGYNEQFF. The CDR3 DNA reads TGTGCCACCCAGACAGGGGGCTACAATGAGCAGTTCTTC.

Only a few counts were recorded for this clone. The V gene is TRBV11-2, the J gene TRBJ2-7; 7 bases match TRBD1. The CDR3 runs to 15 residues. J gave up 4 bases and V 8 bases, and 14 bases lay outside the gene matches. From germline, CDR1 is SGHAT and CDR2 FQNNGV. The CDR3 bases are TGTGCCAGCGAACTCCGGAAAGGACAGGATTACGAGCAGTACTTC. This codes for CASELRKGQDYEQYF.

The rearrangement uses TRBV29-1 and TRBJ2-3, with 14 bases aligning to TRBD2. V lost 4 bases to trimming and J lost 2 bases; unmatched junction nucleotides: 5. The germline V gene encodes CDR1 SQVTM and CDR2 ANQGSEA. The CDR3 has 16 residues. CDR3 DNA: TGCAGCGTTGCCGGACTAGCGGGAGGAGTCACAGATACGCAGTATTTT. Encoded protein: CSVAGLAGGVTDTQYF.

This sequence joins TRBV6-6 and TRBJ1-1; TRBD1 agrees at 7 bases. The CDR3 sequence is 13 residues long. J was trimmed by 0 bases and V by 10 bases; bases with no gene match: 5. The germline CDR1 and CDR2 sequences are MNHNY and SVGAGI (reference sequence). The CDR3 loop reads CANRDSMNTEAFF. The CDR3 DNA sequence: TGTGCCAACCGGGACAGCATGAACACTGAAGCTTTCTTT.

The V call is TRBV10-3, the J call TRBJ2-3, with 8 positions matching TRBD2. The germline gives CDR1 ENHRY, CDR2 SYGVKD. The CDR3 sequence is 15 residues long. V dropped 3 bases and J dropped 4; count of bases not matched to a gene: 6. The DNA for the CDR3 is TGTGCCATCAGTGATCGGCGGGGGGCAGCAGATACGCAGTATTTT. The encoded protein is CAISDRRGAADTQYF.

J is TRBJ2-1 and V is TRBV24-1; D is undetermined. With 1 base removed from V and 4 bases from J, the gap between germline ends came to 4 bases. The CDR3 sequence is 13 residues long. Germline V gives CDR1 KGHDR, CDR2 SFDVKD. The chain's CDR3 is CATSDFGYNEQFF. Written as DNA, the CDR3 is TGTGCCACCAGTGATTTCGGTTACAATGAGCAGTTCTTC.

This clone was recorded a few times. V is TRBV5-7 and J is TRBJ1-5; 8 positions match TRBD1. TRBV5-7 is marked as an open reading frame, function uncertain. The V and J ends lost 6 bases and 2 bases, in that order; junction bases with no gene match: 4. The CDR3 contains 14 residues. This chain's CDR3 is CASIRGLCNQPQHF. Written as DNA, the CDR3 is TGTGCCAGCATCAGGGGGCTCTGCAATCAGCCCCAGCATTTT.

The V and J genes are TRBV3-1 (or the pseudogene TRBV3-2) and TRBJ1-6, with 9 bases identical to TRBD1. V gave up 4 bases and J gave up 3 bases; unmatched junction bases: 1. In germline, CDR1 is LGHDT, CDR2 YNNKEL (reference sequence). This CDR3 is built from 15 residues. CDR3 sequence: CASSRTGDYNSPLHF. The CDR3, as DNA: TGTGCCAGCAGCCGGACAGGGGACTATAATTCACCCCTCCACTTT.